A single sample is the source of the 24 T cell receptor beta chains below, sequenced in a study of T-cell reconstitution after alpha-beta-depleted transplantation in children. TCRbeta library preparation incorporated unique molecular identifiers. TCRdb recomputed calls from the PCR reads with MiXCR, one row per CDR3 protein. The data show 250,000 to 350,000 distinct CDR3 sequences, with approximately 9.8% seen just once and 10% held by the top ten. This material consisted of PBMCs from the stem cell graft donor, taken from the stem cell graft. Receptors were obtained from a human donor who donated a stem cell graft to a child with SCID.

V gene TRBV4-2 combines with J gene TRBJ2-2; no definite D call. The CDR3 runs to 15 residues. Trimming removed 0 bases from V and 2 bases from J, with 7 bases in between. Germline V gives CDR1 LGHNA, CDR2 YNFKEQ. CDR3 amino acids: CASSQDLVNTGELFF. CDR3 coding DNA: TGTGCCAGCAGCCAAGATTTAGTAAACACCGGGGAGCTGTTTTTT.

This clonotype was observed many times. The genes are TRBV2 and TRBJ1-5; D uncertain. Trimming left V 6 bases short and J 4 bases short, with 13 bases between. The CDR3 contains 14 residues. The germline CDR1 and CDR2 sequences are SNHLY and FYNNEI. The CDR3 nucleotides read TGTGCCAGCAGGGGGATCGCTTCAAATCAGCCCCAGCATTTT. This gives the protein CASRGIASNQPQHF. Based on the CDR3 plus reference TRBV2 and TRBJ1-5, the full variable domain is EPEVTQTPSHQVTQMGQEVILRCVPISNHLYFYWYRQILGQKVEFLVSFYNNEISEKSEIFDDQFSVERPDGSNFTLKIRSTKLEDSAMYFCASRGIASNQPQHFGDGTRLSIL.

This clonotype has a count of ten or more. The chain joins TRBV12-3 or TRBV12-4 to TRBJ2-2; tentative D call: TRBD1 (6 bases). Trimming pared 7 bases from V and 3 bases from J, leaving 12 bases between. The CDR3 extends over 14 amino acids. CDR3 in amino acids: CASTPDSYTGELFF. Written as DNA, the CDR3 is TGTGCCAGCACCCCGGACAGCTACACCGGGGAGCTGTTTTTT.

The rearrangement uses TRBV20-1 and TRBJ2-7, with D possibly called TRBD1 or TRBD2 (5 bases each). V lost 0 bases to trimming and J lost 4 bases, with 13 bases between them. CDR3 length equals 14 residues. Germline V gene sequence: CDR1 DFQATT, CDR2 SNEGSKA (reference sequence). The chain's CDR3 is CSARDVLGEYEQYF. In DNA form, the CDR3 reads TGCAGTGCTAGAGATGTACTGGGGGAGTACGAGCAGTACTTC.

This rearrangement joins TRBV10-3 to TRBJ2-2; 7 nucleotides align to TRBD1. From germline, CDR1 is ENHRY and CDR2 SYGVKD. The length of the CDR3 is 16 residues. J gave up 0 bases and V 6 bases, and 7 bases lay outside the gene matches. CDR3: CAIRSQGPPNTGELFF. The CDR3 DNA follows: TGTGCCATCAGATCACAGGGGCCCCCGAACACCGGGGAGCTGTTTTTT.

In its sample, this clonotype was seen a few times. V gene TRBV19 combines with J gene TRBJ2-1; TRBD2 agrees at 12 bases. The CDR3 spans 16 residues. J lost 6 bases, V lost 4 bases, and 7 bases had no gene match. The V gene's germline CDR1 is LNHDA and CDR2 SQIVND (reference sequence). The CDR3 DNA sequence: TGTGCCAGTAGTACCCTCGGACTAGCGGGGACCAATGAGCAGTTCTTC. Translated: CASSTLGLAGTNEQFF.

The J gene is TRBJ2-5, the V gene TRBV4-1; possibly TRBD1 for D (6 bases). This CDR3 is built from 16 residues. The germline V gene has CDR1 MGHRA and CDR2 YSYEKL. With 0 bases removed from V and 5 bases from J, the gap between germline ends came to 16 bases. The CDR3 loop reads CASSQDNYRARETQYF. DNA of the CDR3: TGCGCCAGCAGCCAAGATAATTACAGGGCTAGGGAGACCCAGTACTTC.

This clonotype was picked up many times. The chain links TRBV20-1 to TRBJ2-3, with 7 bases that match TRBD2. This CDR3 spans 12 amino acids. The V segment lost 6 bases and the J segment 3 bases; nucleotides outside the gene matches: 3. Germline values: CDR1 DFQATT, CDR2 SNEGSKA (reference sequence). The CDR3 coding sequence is TGCAGTGCAACAGCGGGGACAGATACGCAGTATTTT. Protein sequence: CSATAGTDTQYF.

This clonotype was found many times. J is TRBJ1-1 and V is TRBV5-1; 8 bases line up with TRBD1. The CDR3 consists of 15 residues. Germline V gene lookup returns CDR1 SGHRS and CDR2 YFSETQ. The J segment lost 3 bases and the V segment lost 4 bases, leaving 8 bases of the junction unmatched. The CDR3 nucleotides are TGCGCCAGCAGCCATGCAGGGGGCGAGTACACTGAAGCTTTCTTT. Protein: CASSHAGGEYTEAFF.

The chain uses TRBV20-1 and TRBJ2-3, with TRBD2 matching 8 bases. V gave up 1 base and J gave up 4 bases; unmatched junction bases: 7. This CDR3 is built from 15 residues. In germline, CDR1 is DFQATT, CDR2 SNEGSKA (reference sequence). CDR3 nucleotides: TGCAGTGCTAGAGCGCCAGCGGGGGTTTCAGATACGCAGTATTTT. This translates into CSARAPAGVSDTQYF.

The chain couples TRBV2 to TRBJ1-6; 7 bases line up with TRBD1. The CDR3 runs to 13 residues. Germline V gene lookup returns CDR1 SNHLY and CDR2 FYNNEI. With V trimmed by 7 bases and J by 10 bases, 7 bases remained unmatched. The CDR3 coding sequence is TGTGCCAGCATGAGGCAGGGGGGGTCACCCCTCCACTTT. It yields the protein CASMRQGGSPLHF.

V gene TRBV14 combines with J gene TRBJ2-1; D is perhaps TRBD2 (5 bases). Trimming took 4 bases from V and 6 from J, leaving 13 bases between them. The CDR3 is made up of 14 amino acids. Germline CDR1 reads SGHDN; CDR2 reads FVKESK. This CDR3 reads CASSPIGVFNEQFF. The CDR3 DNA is TGTGCCAGCAGCCCCATCGGGGTCTTCAATGAGCAGTTCTTC.

CDR3: CASSLTLFSSYEQYF. Written as DNA, the CDR3 is TGTGCCAGCAGTTTAACCCTATTTAGCTCCTACGAGCAGTACTTC. This rearrangement joins TRBV27 to TRBJ2-7; D remains ambiguous. Germline CDR1 reads MNHEY; CDR2 reads SMNVEV (reference sequence). This CDR3 is built from 15 residues. V was trimmed by 2 bases and J by 0 bases, leaving 11 bases between them.

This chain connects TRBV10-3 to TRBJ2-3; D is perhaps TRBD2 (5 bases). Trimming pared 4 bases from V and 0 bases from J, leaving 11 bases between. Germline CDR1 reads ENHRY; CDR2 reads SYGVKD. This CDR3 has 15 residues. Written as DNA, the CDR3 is TGTGCCATCAGTGTGGGAGATCCAAGCACAGATACGCAGTATTTT. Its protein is CAISVGDPSTDTQYF.

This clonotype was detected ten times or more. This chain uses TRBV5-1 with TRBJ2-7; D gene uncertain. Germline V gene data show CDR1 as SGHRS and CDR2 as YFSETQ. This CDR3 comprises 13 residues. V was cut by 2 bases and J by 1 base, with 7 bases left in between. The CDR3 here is CASSLRVSYEQYF. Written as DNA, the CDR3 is TGCGCCAGCAGCTTAAGAGTGTCCTACGAGCAGTACTTC.

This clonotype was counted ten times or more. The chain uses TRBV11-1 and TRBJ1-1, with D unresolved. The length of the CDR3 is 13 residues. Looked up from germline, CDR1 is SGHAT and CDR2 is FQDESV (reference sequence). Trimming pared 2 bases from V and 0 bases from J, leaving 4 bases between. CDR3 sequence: CASSLYVNTEAFF. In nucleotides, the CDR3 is TGTGCCAGCAGCTTATACGTGAACACTGAAGCTTTCTTT.

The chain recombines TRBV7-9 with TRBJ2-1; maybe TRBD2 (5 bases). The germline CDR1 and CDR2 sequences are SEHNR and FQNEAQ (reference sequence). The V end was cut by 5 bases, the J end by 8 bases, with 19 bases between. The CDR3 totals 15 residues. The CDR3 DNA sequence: TGTGCCAGCAGCCCCTCCCGCGGGCCTAACGATGAGCAGTTCTTC. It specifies CASSPSRGPNDEQFF.

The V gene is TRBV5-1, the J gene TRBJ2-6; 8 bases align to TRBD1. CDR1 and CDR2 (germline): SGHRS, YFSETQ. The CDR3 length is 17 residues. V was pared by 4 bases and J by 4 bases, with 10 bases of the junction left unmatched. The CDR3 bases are TGCGCCAGCAGCACTGGATCGACAGGGGCAGGGGCCAACGTCCTGACTTTC. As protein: CASSTGSTGAGANVLTF.

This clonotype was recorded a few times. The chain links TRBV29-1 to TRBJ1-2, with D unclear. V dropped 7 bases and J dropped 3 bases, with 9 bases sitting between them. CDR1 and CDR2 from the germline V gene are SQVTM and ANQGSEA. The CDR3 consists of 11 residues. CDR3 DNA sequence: TGCAGCGCCCGTACCGACTATGGCTACACCTTC. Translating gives CSARTDYGYTF. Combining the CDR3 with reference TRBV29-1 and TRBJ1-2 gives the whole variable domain SAVISQKPSRDICQRGTSLTIQCQVDSQVTMMFWYRQQPGQSLTLIATANQGSEATYESGFVIDKFPISRPNLTFSTLTVSNMSPEDSSIYLCSARTDYGYTFGSGTRLTVV.

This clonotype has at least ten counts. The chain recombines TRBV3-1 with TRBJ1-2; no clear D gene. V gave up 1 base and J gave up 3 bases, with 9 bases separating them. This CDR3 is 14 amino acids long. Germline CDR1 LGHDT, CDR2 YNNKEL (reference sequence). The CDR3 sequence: CASSQVKGDYGYTF. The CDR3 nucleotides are TGTGCCAGCAGCCAAGTGAAGGGTGACTATGGCTACACCTTC.

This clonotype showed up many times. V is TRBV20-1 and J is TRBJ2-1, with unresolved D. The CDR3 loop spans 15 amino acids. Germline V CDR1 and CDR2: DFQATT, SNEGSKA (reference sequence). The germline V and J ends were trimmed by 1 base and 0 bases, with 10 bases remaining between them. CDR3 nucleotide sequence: TGCAGTGCTAGAGCTGGGCCGAGCTCCTACAATGAGCAGTTCTTC. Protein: CSARAGPSSYNEQFF.

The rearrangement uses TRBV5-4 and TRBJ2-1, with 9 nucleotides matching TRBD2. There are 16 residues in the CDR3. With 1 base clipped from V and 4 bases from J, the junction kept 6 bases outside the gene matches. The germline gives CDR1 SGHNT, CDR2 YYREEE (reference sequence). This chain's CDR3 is CASSLPPSGAYNEQFF. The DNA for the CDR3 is TGTGCCAGCAGCTTGCCCCCTAGCGGGGCTTACAATGAGCAGTTCTTC. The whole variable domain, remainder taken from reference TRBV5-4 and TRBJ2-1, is ETGVTQSPTHLIKTRGQQVTLRCSSQSGHNTVSWYQQALGQGPQFIFQYYREEENGRGNFPPRFSGLQFPNYSSELNVNALELDDSALYLCASSLPPSGAYNEQFFGPGTRLTVL.

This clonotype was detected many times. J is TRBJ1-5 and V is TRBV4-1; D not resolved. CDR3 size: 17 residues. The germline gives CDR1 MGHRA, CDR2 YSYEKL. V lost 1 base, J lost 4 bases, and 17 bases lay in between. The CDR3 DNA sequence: TGCGCCAGCAGCCAAGTAGACATGGGGTTTCGGAATCAGCCCCAGCATTTT. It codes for CASSQVDMGFRNQPQHF.

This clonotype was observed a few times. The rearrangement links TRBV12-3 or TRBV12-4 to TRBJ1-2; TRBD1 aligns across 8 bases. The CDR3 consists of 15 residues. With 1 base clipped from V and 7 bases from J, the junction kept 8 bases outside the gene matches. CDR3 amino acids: CASSLGGQGAFGYTF. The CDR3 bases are TGTGCCAGCAGTTTAGGGGGGCAGGGGGCGTTTGGCTACACCTTC.